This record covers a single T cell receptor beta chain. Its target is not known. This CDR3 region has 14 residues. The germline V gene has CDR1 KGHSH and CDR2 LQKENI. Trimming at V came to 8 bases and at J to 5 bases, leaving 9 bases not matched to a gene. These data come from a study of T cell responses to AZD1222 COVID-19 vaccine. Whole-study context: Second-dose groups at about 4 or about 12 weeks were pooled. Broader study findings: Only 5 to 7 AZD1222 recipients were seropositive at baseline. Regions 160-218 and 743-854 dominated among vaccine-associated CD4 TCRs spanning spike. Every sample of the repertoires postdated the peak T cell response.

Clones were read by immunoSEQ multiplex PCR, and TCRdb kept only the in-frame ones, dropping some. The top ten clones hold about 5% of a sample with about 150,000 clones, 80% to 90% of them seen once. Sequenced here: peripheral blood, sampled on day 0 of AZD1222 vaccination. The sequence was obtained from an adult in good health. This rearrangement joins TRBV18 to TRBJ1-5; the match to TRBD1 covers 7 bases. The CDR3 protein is CASPGGTVDQPQHF. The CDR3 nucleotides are TGTGCCAGCCCCGGGGGGACAGTCGATCAGCCCCAGCATTTT. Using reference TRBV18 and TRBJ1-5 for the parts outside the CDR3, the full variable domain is NAGVMQNPRHLVRRRGQEARLRCSPMKGHSHVYWYRQLPEEGLKFMVYLQKENIIDESGMPKERFSAEFPKEGPSILRIQQVVRGDSAAYFCASPGGTVDQPQHFGDGTRLSIL.